This section outlines one T cell receptor (beta chain) sequence together with its context. Its antigen is unknown. With template switching, a universal primer site was added, and the cDNA carried unique molecular identifiers. TCRdb itself ran the 5' RACE reads through MiXCR, one entry per CDR3 protein. The sample has roughly 1.6 million distinct CDR3 sequences, about 32% seen once. CDR3 length: 14 residues. Trimming took 1 base from V and 0 from J, leaving 8 bases between them. Germline-derived CDR1 and CDR2 are SGHRS and YFSETQ. This sample stems from a study of identical twins. Points from the study as a whole: Where out-of-frame alpha sequences were twin-shared, they showed excess low generation probability.

This TCR was sampled from a newborn girl in good health. V and J are TRBV5-1 and TRBJ2-7, with D unresolved. The sequenced sample was cord blood. As DNA, the CDR3 is TGCGCCAGCAGCTTGCTTTACAACTCCTACGAGCAGTACTTC. This sequence encodes CASSLLYNSYEQYF.